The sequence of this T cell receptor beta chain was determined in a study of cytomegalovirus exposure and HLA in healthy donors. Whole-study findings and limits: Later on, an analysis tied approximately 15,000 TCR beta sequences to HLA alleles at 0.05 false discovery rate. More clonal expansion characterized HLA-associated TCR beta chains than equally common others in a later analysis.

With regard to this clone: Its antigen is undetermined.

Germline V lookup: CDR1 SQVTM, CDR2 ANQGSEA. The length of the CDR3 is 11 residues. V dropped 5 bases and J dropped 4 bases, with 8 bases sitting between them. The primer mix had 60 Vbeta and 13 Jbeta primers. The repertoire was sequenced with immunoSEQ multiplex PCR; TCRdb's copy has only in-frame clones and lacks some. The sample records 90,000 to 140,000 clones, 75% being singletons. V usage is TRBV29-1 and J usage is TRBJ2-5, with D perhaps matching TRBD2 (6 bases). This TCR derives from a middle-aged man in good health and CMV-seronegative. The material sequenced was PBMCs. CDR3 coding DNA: TGCAGCGTTAGGAGGGCAGAGACCCAGTACTTC. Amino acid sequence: CSVRRAETQYF.